This paragraph covers one T cell receptor (beta chain) sequence. What this receptor recognizes is not known. No base qualities exist here, and no much larger clone lies one base off it. Receptor amplification or capture employed the immunoSEQ multiplex PCR assay. A mixture of 60 forward primers for TCR Vbeta segments and 13 reverse primers for TCR Jbeta segments was used in the multiplex PCR. The CDR3 region of rearranged TCR beta genes was amplified from genomic DNA by a multiplex PCR assay. Amplified TCR beta libraries were sequenced as 87-base-pair reads on the Illumina HiSeq System. Processing in the source paper ran as follows. Across the 600 to 700 repertoires, a later analysis counted tens of millions of unique TCR beta chains, some 11 million of which were shared by at least two donors. Raw reads were error-corrected and collapsed into unique sequences by a nearest-neighbor algorithm in which closely related sequences were merged to remove PCR and sequencing errors. Alignment of CDR3 sequences to IMGT reference sequences was used to assign V, D and J gene segments. Each retained sequence needed at least a six-nucleotide match to both a V gene segment and a J gene segment. Rearrangements were classified as productive when the CDR3 lacked stop codons and remained in frame with V and J, and all other rearrangements were classified as non-productive. Following IMGT convention, CDR3 was defined as the stretch from the second conserved V-encoded cysteine to the conserved J-encoded phenylalanine. Sequences without an unambiguous match to a single V gene segment were excluded from the earlier analysis of several hundred of the donors. In an earlier analysis of 587 of the donors, a V segment was called functional when productive rearrangements were above 56.7%, and segregating when the standard deviation between donors exceeded 5%. A statistical classification framework was built to diagnose cytomegalovirus status from the catalog of TCR beta chain sequences. In a later analysis, V and J genes were assigned by comparing TCR nucleotide sequences against IMGT/GENE-DB human TR gene sequences. A later analysis assigned CDR3 sequences and most-parsimonious VDJ recombination scenarios with the TCRdist pipeline. In a later analysis, each TCR beta chain was defined by its CDR3 amino acid sequence together with its V-gene family, and reads lacking a unique V-gene family were excluded. To address suspected cross-contamination and a sequencing artifact, a later analysis removed a few hundred highly shared, low-generation-probability nucleotide sequences. A later analysis calculated a clonal expansion index for each public chain from normalized within-repertoire ranks of inferred template counts. A later analysis computed generation probabilities with a VDJ recombination model fitted to out-of-frame rearrangements, and checked the results against IGoR. In a later analysis, hypergeometric tests were used to score TCR-TCR, TCR-HLA and TCR-CMV co-occurrence, with a repertoire-size bias correction applied to TCR pairs. A later analysis estimated false discovery rates by permuting HLA or CMV assignments 20 times. A later analysis grouped co-occurring TCRs with DBSCAN, adding TCRdist sequence similarity when clustering within HLA-allele-positive subsets. Repertoires with fewer than 30,000 or more than 120,000 public chains, plus five repertoires with anomalous nucleotide sharing, were excluded from co-occurrence clustering. As stored in TCRdb, this immuneACCESS dataset retains in-frame rearrangements with V and J assigned. A fraction of the clones does not appear; measured against another copy, unresolved V genes explain less than half of the discrepancy, and the remainder lacks a known reason. V and J calls and clone size come straight from that table; D and trimming were deduced from the DNA. Counted in this sample were about 160,000 clones; roughly 84% of them appeared once. Jointly, the top ten make up around 1.9% of the sample.

The cohort was made up of 500 to 800 healthy bone marrow donors. At the time of sampling, every cohort member was nominally healthy, though immune exposures that went unrecorded were likely present. The donor was CMV seronegative and was included in the group of around 320 seronegative cohort members. Every donor gave a peripheral blood sample, and the peripheral blood mononuclear cells from that sample were used for TCR beta sequencing. Genomic DNA extraction from the blood cell samples was performed with the Qiagen DNeasy Blood Extraction Kit. The data are from a study of cytomegalovirus exposure and HLA in healthy donors (dated by TCRdb to about 2017). Turning to the overall study: In an earlier analysis of fewer than 750 of the donors, approximately 260 Gb of sequence data and 90 million to 120 million unique TCR beta sequences from about 179 million T cells were reported. Roughly five DR-DQ haplotypes were handled as single units for association and clustering, since linkage in the cohort was strong. An early release that covered roughly 600 HLA-typed donors contained approximately 290 gigabases of sequencing data and around 80 million unique TCR sequences. A later genetic analysis used genome-wide SNP genotypes for about 65% of the roughly 700 donors, treating that subset as a discovery cohort. An earlier analysis of several hundred of the donors applied high-throughput TCR beta sequencing to assess whether each TCR beta V gene segment acted as functional or pseudogenic. In a later analysis, previously published TCR beta repertoires from about 670 donors were re-analyzed and high-resolution HLA genotyping was added so that TCR occurrence patterns could be studied. Class I and class II HLA loci were covered by the typing at four-digit resolution. Using immunosequencing, the study profiled T cell repertoires from fewer than 850 subjects and related those repertoires to cytomegalovirus serostatus. Of the approximately 400 genotyped donors, approximately 81% were placed in the genetic ancestry cluster associated with self-reported Caucasian donors. The study was designed to test whether signatures of past pathogen exposure could be identified by cataloging public T cell receptors. Rather than drawing on any new phenotypic data, the later analysis identified candidate immune exposures from TCR beta sequences and the way those sequences occurred across donors. All discovery cohort repertoires had been generated using a single sequencing platform. Typing coverage varied by locus: about 629-640 donors for A, B, C, DRB1 and DQB1; about 520 for DQA1; about 600 for DPA1; approximately 450 for DPB1. Donor age, sex, ethnicity and CMV serostatus were compiled together with the repertoire data. Across approximately 400 genotyped donors of the cohort, an average of 235,054 unique TCR beta nucleotide sequences per donor were sequenced, and about a sixth of those sequences were non-productive. The study combined high-throughput TCR immunosequencing, statistical association of individual TCRs with disease status, and machine learning to predict cytomegalovirus infection status. In addition to the first cohort of around 670 subjects, a separate validation cohort of approximately 130 different subjects was used.

Relative to germline, V is 5 bases shorter and J is 6 bases shorter, with 14 bases between their ends. CDR1 SGHNT and CDR2 YENEEA were looked up in the germline V gene. The CDR3 numbers 14 residues from cysteine through phenylalanine. This entry keeps only the CDR3 DNA: 42 bases, framed from base 1. Study-wide findings and limitations: A further reported finding was that TCR beta sequences accurately predicted the HLA-A and HLA-B alleles for most subjects in the first cohort. Most TCR sequences were observed very rarely across donors, whereas some public TCRs were present in many individuals. Roughly uniform sequencing depth across donors was assumed in presence/absence analyses, although this assumption may not hold. V-gene and J-gene trimming of TCR beta chains was associated with a missense DCLRE1C variant in a later genetic analysis, and the association was replicated in an independent cohort. Some IMGT-functional V segments, including TRBV6-2 and TRBV6-3, could not be distinguished by the 87-base-pair reads and were therefore excluded. It was suggested by the authors that the approach could potentially be generalized to other disease states and immunological phenotypes. In a later analysis, HLA-associated TCR beta chains showed more clonal expansion and lower generation probabilities than non-associated chains that were equally common. A later analysis reported that several top co-occurrence clusters appeared linked to parvovirus B19, influenza, CMV and Epstein-Barr virus. Strong co-occurrence of HLA alleles, especially DR and DQ, made assigning TCR associations to individual alleles difficult. Three of the identified cytomegalovirus-associated TCR beta chains were confirmed in vitro to be specific for cytomegalovirus antigens. According to a later genetic analysis, donors in an Asian-associated ancestry cluster had fewer N-insertions in productive TCRs than the roughly 700-donor mean. A group of highly shared sequence variants was considered likely to be a technical artifact of the sequencing pipeline. A later analysis found that most CMV-associated TCR beta chains appeared HLA-restricted, with HLA associations seemingly driven largely by CMV exposure. The classifier was reported to diagnose cytomegalovirus status with high specificity and sensitivity in both the original cohort and the validation cohort. The study gave a list of under 200 TCR beta chains associated with cytomegalovirus. Because counts were too low, some 17 rarely observed V segments, including chromosome 9 orphons, were excluded from the earlier analysis of 587 of the donors. Correlated functional status among segregating V segments might be attributable to linkage disequilibrium, but an unknown experimental factor could not be ruled out. At a false discovery rate of 0.05, a later analysis linked around 17,000 TCR beta sequences to specific HLA alleles. Broadly in line with IMGT annotations, most TCR beta V segments showed up in productive rearrangements about 87% or about 30% of the time in an earlier analysis of several hundred of the donors. CMV serostatus was the only immune exposure information available for the cohort. Because HLA typing was unavailable for some donors at each locus, only the typed subset was used in association tests. A later analysis found that TCR association rates varied across HLA loci, with DRB1 alleles showing the most associated TCRs and HLA-C alleles the fewest. Only TCR beta chains were sequenced in this cohort, and the absence of alpha or paired-chain data limited detectable features.

Sequencing was performed on PBMCs. This clonotype originated in a man between 18 and 35 years old in good health and CMV-seronegative. Recombination joined TRBV11-3 with TRBJ2-1; the D segment could be TRBD1, given 6 matching bases. At the DNA level, the sequence is TGTGCCAGCAGCGGTACAGGGTTGGCCAATGAGCAGTTCTTC. The translation is CASSGTGLANEQFF.